Described below is a single T cell receptor beta chain sequence and its context. All enrollees were roughly 18 to 95 years old and from 24 US areas. This entry is derived from a study of blood T cell repertoires in COVID-19. Sequencing was performed with immunoSEQ multiplex PCR; in TCRdb, only in-frame clones are kept and a portion is missing. Here the sample spans approximately 300,000 clones, 85% being singletons. The sample was PBMCs or T cells enriched from blood (not recorded which). The source of this sequence is a woman aged 25 to 39 who had been exposed to COVID-19.

CDR3 residues: CASSSPTSGRYEQYF. The CDR3 nucleotides are TGTGCCAGCAGTTCCCCGACTAGCGGGAGATACGAGCAGTACTTC. The chain joins TRBV27 to TRBJ2-7, with TRBD2 identical over 12 bases. V dropped 4 bases and J dropped 4; count of bases not matched to a gene: 5. This CDR3 region has 15 residues. In germline, CDR1 is MNHEY, CDR2 SMNVEV (reference sequence).